This T cell receptor beta chain was sequenced during a study of T cell responses to AZD1222 COVID-19 vaccine. Points from the study as a whole: Among vaccine-associated CD4 TCRs, coverage spanned spike, with dominance at 160-218 and 743-854. Unmutated variant regions are reportedly targeted by nearly half of spike-specific TCRs.

The table came from immunoSEQ multiplex PCR; TCRdb's copy has only in-frame clones and leaves some out. The table has about 200,000 clones, just over 90% seen once; the top ten hold 3% to 4%. V trimming: 1 base; J trimming: 4 bases; junction bases outside the gene matches: 8. The germline V gene encodes CDR1 SGHRS and CDR2 YFSETQ. This CDR3 comprises 17 residues. Comments on this clone: Its antigen is undetermined.

The gene calls are TRBV5-1 and TRBJ2-2; 9 bases line up with TRBD2. This TCR was recovered from an adult who received the AZD1222 COVID-19 vaccine. The source was peripheral blood, collected 28 days after the second AZD1222 dose. The CDR3 loop reads CASSLILAGGPTGELFF. CDR3 DNA: TGCGCCAGCAGCTTGATCCTCGCGGGAGGGCCCACCGGGGAGCTGTTTTTT.